This T cell receptor (beta chain) was observed in a study of T cell responses to AZD1222 COVID-19 vaccine. Assay: immunoSEQ multiplex PCR; the TCRdb copy retains only in-frame clones and omits some. The sample contains about 120,000 clones, 80% to 90% of which appear only once. Overall study findings and caveats: Repertoires were obtained only post-peak T cell response. Donors skewed white British and female; clonal diversity was possibly underestimated.

This clone has just a few counts. Its antigen is unidentified. This clonotype was sampled from an adult in good health. The sample in question was peripheral blood, obtained on day 0 of MenACWY control vaccination.

CDR3 loop: CASSPEPDTDGYTF. DNA for the CDR3: TGTGCCAGCAGCCCAGAACCAGACACCGATGGCTACACCTTC. This chain links TRBV5-6 with TRBJ1-2; D unclear. In germline, CDR1 is SGHDT, CDR2 YYEEEE. The V gene lost 4 bases and the J gene lost 6 bases, with 16 bases spanning the gap. This CDR3 contains 14 residues.